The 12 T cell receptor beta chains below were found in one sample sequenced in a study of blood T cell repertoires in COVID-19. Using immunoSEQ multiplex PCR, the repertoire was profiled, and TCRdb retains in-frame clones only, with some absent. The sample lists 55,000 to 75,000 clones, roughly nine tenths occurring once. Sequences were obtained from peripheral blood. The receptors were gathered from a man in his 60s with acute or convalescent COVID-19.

CDR3 in DNA: TGTGCCAGCAGCGATCCCTGGGGACAGGGGGGGACTGAAGCTTTCTTT. Residues: CASSDPWGQGGTEAFF. The genes are TRBV9 and TRBJ1-1; the match to TRBD1 covers 11 bases. The trim removed 3 bases at V and 5 bases at J, leaving 9 bases unmatched. The CDR3 runs 16 residues. Germline V gene lookup returns CDR1 SGDLS and CDR2 YYNGEE.

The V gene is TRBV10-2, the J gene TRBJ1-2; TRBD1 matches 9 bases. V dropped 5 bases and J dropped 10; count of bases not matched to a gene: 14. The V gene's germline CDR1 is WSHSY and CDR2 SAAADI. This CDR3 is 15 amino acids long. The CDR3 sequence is CASSFTTGGGGYYTF. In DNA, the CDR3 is TGCGCCAGCAGTTTTACTACAGGGGGCGGAGGATACTACACCTTC.

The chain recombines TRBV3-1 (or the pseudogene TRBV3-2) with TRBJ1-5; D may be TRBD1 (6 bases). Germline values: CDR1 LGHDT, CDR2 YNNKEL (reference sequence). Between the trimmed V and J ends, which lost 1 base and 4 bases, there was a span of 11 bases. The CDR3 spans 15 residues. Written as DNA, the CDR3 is TGTGCCAGCAGCCAAGGGGGGAGGGGGAATCAGCCCCAGCATTTT. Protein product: CASSQGGRGNQPQHF.

CDR3 coding DNA: TGTGCCAGCAGTCCGAACGGAGGGAGGAACACTGAAGCTTTCTTT. Amino acids: CASSPNGGRNTEAFF. This chain connects TRBV2 to TRBJ1-1, with D uncertain. The CDR3 contains 15 residues. Deletions cut 5 bases from V and 1 base from J, with 14 bases between. Germline assignment: CDR1 SNHLY and CDR2 FYNNEI.

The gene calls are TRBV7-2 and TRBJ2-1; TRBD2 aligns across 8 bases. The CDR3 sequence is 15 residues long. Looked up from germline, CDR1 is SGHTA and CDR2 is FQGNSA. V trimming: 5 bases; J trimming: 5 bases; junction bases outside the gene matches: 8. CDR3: CASSRRAGDNNEQFF. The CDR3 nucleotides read TGTGCCAGCAGCAGAAGAGCGGGGGACAACAATGAGCAGTTCTTC.

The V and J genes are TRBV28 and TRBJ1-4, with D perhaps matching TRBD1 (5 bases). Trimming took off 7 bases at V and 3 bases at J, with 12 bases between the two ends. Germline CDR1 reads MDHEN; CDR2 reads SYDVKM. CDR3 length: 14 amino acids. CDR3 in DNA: TGTGCCAGCATCACGGGGGGGTCTAATGAAAAACTGTTTTTT. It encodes CASITGGSNEKLFF.

The CDR3 protein is CASSLLSGLQAYEQYF. The CDR3 DNA follows: TGTGCCAGCAGTTTATTAAGCGGGCTACAAGCCTACGAGCAGTACTTC. The chain combines TRBV27 with TRBJ2-7; a possible D gene is TRBD2 (6 bases). Germline V gene lookup returns CDR1 MNHEY and CDR2 SMNVEV (reference sequence). CDR3 length equals 16 residues. The V end lost 1 base, the J end lost 2 bases, and 15 bases lay between the germline ends.

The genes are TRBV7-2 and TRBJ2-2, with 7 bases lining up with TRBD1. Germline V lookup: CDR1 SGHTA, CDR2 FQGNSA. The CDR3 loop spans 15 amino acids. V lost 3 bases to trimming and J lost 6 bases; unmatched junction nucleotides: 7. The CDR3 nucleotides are TGTGCCAGCAGCTTGACAGGGCCCCCCGCCGGGGAGCTGTTTTTT. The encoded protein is CASSLTGPPAGELFF.

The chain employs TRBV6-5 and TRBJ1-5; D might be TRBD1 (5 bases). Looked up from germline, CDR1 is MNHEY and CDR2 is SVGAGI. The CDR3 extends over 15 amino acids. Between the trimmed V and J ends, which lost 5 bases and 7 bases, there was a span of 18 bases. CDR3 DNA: TGTGCCAGCAGTCCCCTTGACAGCTCAGGCCAGCCCCAGCATTTT. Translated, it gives CASSPLDSSGQPQHF.

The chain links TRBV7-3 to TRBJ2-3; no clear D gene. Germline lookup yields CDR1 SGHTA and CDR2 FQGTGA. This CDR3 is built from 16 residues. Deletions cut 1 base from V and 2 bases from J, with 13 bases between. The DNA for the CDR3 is TGTGCCAGCAGCTTAATGGCAGAACCATTCACAGATACGCAGTATTTT. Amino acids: CASSLMAEPFTDTQYF.

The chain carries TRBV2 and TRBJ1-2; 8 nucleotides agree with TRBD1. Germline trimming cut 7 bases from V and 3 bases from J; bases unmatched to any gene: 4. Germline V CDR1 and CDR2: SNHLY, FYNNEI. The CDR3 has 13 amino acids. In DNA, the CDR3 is TGTGCCAGCACAACGGACAGGGACTATGGCTACACCTTC. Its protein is CASTTDRDYGYTF.

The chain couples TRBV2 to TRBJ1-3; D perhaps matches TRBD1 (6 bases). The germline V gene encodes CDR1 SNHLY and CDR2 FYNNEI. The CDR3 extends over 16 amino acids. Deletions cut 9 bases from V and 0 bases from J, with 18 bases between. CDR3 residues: CASSVGQFNSGNTIYF. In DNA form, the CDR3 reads TGTGCCAGTTCAGTCGGACAGTTTAACTCTGGAAACACCATATATTTT.